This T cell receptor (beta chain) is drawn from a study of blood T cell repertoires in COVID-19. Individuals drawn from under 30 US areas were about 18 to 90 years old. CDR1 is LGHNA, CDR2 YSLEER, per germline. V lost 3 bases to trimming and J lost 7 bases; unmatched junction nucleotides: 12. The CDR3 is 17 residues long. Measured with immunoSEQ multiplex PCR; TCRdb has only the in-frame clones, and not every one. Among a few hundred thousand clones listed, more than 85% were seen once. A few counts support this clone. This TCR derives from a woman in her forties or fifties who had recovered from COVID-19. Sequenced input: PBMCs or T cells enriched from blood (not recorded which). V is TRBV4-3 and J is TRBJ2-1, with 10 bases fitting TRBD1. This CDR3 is CASSQGSGTGAFNEQFF. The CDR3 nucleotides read TGCGCCAGCAGCCAGGGATCCGGGACAGGGGCTTTTAATGAGCAGTTCTTC.